The T cell receptor (beta chain) under discussion was sequenced for a study of CD8 T cells in Susac syndrome. An amount of RNA that ranged from roughly 0.5 to 1 ug was reverse transcribed with random hexamers. TCRdb re-called the immunoSEQ multiplex PCR reads with MiXCR, one entry per CDR3 protein. The table lists more than 200,000 distinct CDR3 sequences, 92% of them singletons. V gave up 6 bases and J gave up 7 bases; unmatched junction bases: 8. Looked up from germline, CDR1 is MNHEY and CDR2 is SMNVEV (reference sequence). This CDR3 region has 15 residues. Sequencing of TCR beta was carried out in blood CD8+ and CD4+ T cells. Relapsing-remitting disease, either stable or active, was present in the treatment-naive patients who were the multiple sclerosis controls.

Sequencing input: CD8+ T cells from PBMCs. This chain links TRBV27 with TRBJ2-7; TRBD2 matches at 14 bases. The receptor was derived from a human donor with multiple sclerosis. The CDR3 loop is CASSLGTSGSREQYF. CDR3 nucleotides: TGTGCCAGCAGCTTAGGGACTAGCGGGAGTCGGGAGCAGTACTTC.